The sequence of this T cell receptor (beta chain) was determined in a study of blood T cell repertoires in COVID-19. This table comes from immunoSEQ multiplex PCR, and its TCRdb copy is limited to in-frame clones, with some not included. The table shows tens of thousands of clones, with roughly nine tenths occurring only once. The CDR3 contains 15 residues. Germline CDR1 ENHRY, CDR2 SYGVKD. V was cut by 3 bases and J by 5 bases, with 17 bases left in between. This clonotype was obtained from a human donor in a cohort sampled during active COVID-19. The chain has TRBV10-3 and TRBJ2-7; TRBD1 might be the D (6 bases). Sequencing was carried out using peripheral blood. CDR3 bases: TGTGCCATCAGTGAAAGAAAAGGGGGATCGGACGAGCAGTACTTC. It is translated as CAISERKGGSDEQYF.